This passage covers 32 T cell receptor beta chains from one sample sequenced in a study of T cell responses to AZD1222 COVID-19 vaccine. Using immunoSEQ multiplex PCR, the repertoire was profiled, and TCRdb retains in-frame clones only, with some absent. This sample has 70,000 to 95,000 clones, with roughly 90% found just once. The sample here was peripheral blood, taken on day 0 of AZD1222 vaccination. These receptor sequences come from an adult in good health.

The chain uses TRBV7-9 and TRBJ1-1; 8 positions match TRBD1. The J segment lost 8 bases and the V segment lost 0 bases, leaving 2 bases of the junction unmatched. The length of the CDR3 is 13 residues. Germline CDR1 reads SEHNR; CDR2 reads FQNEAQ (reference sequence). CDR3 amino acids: CASSLARGQEAFF. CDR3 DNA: TGTGCCAGCAGCTTAGCCAGGGGGCAGGAAGCTTTCTTT.

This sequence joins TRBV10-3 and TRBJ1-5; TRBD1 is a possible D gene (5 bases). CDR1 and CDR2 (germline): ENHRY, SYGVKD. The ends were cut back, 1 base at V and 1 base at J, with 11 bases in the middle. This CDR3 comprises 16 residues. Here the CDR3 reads CAISEFSGASNQPQHF. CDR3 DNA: TGTGCCATCAGTGAGTTCTCCGGGGCGAGCAATCAGCCCCAGCATTTT.

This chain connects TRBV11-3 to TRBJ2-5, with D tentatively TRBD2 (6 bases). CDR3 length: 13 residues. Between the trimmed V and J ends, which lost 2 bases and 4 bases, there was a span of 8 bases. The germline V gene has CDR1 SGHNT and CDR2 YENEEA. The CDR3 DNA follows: TGTGCCAGCAGCTTAAGCGGGTCAGAGACCCAGTACTTC. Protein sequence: CASSLSGSETQYF.

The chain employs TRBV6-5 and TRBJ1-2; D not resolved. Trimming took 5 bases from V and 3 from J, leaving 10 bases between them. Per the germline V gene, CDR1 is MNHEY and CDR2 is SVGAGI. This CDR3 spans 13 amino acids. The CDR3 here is CASSPRTDYGYTF. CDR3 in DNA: TGTGCCAGCAGTCCCCGGACGGACTATGGCTACACCTTC.

The CDR3 reads CASSFGQQLETQYF. In nucleotides, the CDR3 is TGTGCCAGCAGCTTTGGGCAGCAACTAGAGACCCAGTACTTC. The chain couples TRBV5-4 to TRBJ2-5; no firm D call. The CDR3 sequence is 14 residues long. V lost 2 bases to trimming and J lost 4 bases, with 12 bases between them. CDR1 is SGHNT, CDR2 YYREEE, per germline (reference sequence).

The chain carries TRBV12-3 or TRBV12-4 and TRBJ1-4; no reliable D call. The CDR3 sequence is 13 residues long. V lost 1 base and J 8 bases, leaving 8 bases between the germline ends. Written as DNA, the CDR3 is TGTGCCAGCAGTTTAGTCGGAGGGGAAAAACTGTTTTTT. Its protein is CASSLVGGEKLFF.

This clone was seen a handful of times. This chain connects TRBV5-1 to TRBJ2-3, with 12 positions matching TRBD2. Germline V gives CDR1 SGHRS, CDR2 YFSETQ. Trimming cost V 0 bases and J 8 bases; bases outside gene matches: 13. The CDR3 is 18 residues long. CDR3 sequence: CASSLEGRLAGGPGTQYF. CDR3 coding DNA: TGCGCCAGCAGCTTGGAGGGCCGCCTAGCGGGGGGGCCGGGTACGCAGTATTTT. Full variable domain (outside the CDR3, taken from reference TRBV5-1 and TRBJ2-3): KAGVTQTPRYLIKTRGQQVTLSCSPISGHRSVSWYQQTPGQGLQFLFEYFSETQRNKGNFPGRFSGRQFSNSRSEMNVSTLELGDSALYLCASSLEGRLAGGPGTQYFGPGTRLTVL.

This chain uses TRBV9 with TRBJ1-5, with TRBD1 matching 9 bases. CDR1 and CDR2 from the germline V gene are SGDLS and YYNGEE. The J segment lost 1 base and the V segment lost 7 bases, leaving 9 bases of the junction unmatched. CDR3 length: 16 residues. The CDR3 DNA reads TGTGCCAGCTCACGGACAGGGGAGATGAGCAATCAGCCCCAGCATTTT. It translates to CASSRTGEMSNQPQHF.

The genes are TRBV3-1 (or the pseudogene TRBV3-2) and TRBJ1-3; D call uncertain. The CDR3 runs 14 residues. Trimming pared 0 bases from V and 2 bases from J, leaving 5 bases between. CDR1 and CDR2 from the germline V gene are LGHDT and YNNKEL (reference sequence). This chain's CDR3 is CASSQDRAGNTIYF. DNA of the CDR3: TGTGCCAGCAGCCAAGATCGAGCTGGAAACACCATATATTTT.

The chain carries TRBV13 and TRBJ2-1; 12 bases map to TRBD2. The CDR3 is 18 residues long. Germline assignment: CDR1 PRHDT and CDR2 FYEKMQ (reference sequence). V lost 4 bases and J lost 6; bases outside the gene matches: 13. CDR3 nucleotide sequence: TGTGCCAGCAGCTCCCTGAACCCCACTAGCGGGAGGACCAATGAGCAGTTCTTC. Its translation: CASSSLNPTSGRTNEQFF.

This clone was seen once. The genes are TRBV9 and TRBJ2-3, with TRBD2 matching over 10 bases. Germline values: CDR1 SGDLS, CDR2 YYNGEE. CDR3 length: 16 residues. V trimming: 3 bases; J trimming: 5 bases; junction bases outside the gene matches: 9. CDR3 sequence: CASSASGRAVEDTQYF. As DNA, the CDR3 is TGTGCCAGCAGCGCCAGCGGGAGGGCCGTAGAAGATACGCAGTATTTT.

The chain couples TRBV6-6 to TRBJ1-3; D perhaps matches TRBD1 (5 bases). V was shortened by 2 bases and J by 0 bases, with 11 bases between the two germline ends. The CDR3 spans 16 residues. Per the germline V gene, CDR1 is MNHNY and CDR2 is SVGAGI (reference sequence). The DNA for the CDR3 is TGTGCCAGCAGTTACGCAGGGTCGAGCTCTGGAAACACCATATATTTT. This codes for CASSYAGSSSGNTIYF.

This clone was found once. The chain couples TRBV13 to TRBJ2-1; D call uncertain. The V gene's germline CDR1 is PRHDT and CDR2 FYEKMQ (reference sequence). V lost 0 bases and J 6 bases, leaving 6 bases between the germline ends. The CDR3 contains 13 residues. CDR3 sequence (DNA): TGTGCCAGCAGCTTAGGGCGGAGCAATGAGCAGTTCTTC. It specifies CASSLGRSNEQFF.

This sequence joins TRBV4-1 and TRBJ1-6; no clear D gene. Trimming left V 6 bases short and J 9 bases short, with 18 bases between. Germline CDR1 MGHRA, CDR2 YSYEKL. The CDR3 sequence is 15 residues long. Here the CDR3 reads CASRPDDMVASPLHF. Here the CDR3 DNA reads TGCGCCAGCAGACCCGACGACATGGTCGCTTCACCCCTCCACTTT.

CDR3 in amino acids: CASSYAGTINTGELFF. The CDR3 DNA reads as TGTGCCAGCAGCTATGCCGGGACTATCAACACCGGGGAGCTGTTTTTT. The chain couples TRBV7-2 to TRBJ2-2, with TRBD2 matching over 7 bases. The trim removed 4 bases at V and 2 bases at J, leaving 7 bases unmatched. Per germline, CDR1 SGHTA and CDR2 FQGNSA. The CDR3 extends over 16 amino acids.

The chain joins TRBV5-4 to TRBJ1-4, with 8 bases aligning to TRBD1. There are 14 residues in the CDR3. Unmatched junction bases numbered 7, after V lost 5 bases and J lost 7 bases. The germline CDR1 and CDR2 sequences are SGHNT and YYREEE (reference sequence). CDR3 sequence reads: CASSMDRVGEKLFF. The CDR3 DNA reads TGTGCCAGCAGTATGGACAGGGTAGGTGAAAAACTGTTTTTT.

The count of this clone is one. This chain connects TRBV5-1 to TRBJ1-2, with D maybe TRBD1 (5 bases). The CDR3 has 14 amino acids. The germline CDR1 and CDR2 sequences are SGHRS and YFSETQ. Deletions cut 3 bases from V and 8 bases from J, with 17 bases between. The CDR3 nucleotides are TGCGCCAGCAGCTCCGGGACCGAAATAGAGGGCTACACCTTC. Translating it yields CASSSGTEIEGYTF. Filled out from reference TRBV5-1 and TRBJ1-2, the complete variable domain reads KAGVTQTPRYLIKTRGQQVTLSCSPISGHRSVSWYQQTPGQGLQFLFEYFSETQRNKGNFPGRFSGRQFSNSRSEMNVSTLELGDSALYLCASSSGTEIEGYTFGSGTRLTVV.

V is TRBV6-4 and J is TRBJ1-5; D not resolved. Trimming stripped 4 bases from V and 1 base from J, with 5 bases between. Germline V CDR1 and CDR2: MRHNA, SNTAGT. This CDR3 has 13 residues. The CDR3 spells CASSVGSNQPQHF. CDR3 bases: TGTGCCAGCAGTGTTGGAAGCAATCAGCCCCAGCATTTT.

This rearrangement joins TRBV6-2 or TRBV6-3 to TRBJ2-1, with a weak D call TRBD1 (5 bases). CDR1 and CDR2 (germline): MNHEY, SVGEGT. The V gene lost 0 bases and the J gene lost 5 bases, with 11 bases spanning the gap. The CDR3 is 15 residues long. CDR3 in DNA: TGTGCCAGCAGTTACTCCCGGCAGGGCGACAATGAGCAGTTCTTC. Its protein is CASSYSRQGDNEQFF.

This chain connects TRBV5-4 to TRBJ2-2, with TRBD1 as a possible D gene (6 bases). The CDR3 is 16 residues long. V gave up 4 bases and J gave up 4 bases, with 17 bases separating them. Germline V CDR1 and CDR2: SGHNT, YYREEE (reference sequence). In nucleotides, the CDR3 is TGTGCCAGCAGCCCGACAGGAAGGCCGAGCACCGGGGAGCTGTTTTTT. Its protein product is CASSPTGRPSTGELFF.

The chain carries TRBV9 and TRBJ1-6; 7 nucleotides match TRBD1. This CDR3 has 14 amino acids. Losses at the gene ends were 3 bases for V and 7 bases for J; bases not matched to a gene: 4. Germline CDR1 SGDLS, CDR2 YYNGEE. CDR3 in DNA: TGTGCCAGCAGCGCGGGACAGATGAATTCACCCCTCCACTTT. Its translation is CASSAGQMNSPLHF.

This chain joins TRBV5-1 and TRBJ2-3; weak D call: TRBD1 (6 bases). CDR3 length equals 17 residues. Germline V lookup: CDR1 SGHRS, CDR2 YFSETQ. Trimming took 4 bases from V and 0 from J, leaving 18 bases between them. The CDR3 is CASSQTPGQGSTDTQYF. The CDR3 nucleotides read TGCGCCAGCAGCCAAACACCGGGACAAGGAAGCACAGATACGCAGTATTTT.

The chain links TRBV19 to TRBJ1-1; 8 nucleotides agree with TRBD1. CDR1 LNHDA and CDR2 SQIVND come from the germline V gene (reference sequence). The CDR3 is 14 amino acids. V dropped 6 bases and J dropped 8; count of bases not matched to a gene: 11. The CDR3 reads CASSFYRDRIEAFF. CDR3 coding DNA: TGTGCCAGTAGCTTTTACCGGGACAGGATAGAAGCTTTCTTT.

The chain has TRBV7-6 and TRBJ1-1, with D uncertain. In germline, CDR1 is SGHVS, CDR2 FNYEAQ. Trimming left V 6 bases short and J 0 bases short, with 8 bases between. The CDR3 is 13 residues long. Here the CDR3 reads CASSTQVNTEAFF. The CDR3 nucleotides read TGTGCCAGCAGTACTCAGGTGAACACTGAAGCTTTCTTT.

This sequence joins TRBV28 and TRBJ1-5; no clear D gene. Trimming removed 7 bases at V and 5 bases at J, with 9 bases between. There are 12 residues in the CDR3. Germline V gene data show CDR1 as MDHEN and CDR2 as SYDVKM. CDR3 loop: CASTGGHQPQHF. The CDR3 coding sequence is TGTGCCAGCACAGGTGGGCATCAGCCCCAGCATTTT.

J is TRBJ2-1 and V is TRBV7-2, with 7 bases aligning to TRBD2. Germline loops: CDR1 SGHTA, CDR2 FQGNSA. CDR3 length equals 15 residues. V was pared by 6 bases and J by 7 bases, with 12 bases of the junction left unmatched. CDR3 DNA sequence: TGTGCCAGCAGACTGGGGGGGAATATCCCGAATGAGCAGTTCTTC. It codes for CASRLGGNIPNEQFF.

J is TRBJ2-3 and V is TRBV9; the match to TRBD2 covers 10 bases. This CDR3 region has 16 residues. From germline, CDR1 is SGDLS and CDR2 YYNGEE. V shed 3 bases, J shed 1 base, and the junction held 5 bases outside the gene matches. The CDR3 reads CASSADLAGGTDTQYF. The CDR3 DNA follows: TGTGCCAGCAGCGCCGATCTAGCGGGAGGCACAGATACGCAGTATTTT. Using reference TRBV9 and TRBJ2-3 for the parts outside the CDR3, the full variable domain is DSGVTQTPKHLITATGQRVTLRCSPRSGDLSVYWYQQSLDQGLQFLIQYYNGEERAKGNILERFSAQQFPDLHSELNLSSLELGDSALYFCASSADLAGGTDTQYFGPGTRLTVL.

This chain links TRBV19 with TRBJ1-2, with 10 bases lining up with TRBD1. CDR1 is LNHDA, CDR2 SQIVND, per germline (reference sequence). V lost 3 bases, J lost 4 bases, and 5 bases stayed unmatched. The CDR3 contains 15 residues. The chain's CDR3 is CASSMTGGMVYGYTF. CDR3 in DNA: TGTGCCAGTAGTATGACAGGGGGCATGGTCTATGGCTACACCTTC.

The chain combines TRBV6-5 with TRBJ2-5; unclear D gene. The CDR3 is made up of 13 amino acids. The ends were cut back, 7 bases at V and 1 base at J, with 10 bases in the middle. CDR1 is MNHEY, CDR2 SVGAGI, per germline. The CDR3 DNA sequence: TGTGCCAGCAAAAGGACCGCCCAAGAGACCCAGTACTTC. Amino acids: CASKRTAQETQYF.

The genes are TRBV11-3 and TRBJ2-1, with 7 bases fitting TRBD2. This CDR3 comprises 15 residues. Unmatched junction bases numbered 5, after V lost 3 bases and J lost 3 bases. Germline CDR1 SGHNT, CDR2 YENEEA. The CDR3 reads CASSFLRESYNEQFF. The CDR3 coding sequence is TGTGCCAGCAGCTTTCTGCGGGAGAGCTACAATGAGCAGTTCTTC. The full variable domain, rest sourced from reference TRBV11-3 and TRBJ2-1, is EAGVVQSPRYKIIEKKQPVAFWCNPISGHNTLYWYLQNLGQGPELLIRYENEEAVDDSQLPKDRFSAERLKGVDSTLKIQPAELGDSAVYLCASSFLRESYNEQFFGPGTRLTVL.

CDR3 coding DNA: TGTGCCAGCAGTTTGCTAGGGCCTCTAGATACGCAGTATTTT. This sequence encodes CASSLLGPLDTQYF. The chain links TRBV6-5 to TRBJ2-3; D gene uncertain. The V gene's germline CDR1 is MNHEY and CDR2 SVGAGI. Deletions cut 4 bases from V and 5 bases from J, with 13 bases between. This CDR3 spans 14 amino acids.

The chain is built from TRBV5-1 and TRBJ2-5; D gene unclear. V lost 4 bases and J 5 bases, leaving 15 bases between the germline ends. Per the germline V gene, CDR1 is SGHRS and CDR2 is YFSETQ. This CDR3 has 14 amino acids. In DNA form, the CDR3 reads TGCGCCAGCAGCACCGGTATCGAGGTGGAGACCCAGTACTTC. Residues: CASSTGIEVETQYF.